The present T cell receptor (beta chain) was sequenced within a study of blood T cell repertoires in COVID-19. Clones were sequenced by immunoSEQ multiplex PCR, and TCRdb holds only the in-frame ones, with some missing. The sample lists 180,000 or so clones, 80% to 90% seen once, with about 4% in the top ten. CDR3 length: 13 residues. Trimming cost V 4 bases and J 4 bases, with 9 bases left between them. CDR1 is SNHLY and CDR2 is FYNNEI in the germline V gene. Sequencing was done on a sample of peripheral blood. The rearrangement uses TRBV2 and TRBJ2-3; TRBD2 is a possible D gene (7 bases). This TCR was recovered from a man between 18 and 29 years old with active or convalescent COVID-19. In DNA form, the CDR3 reads TGTGCCAGCAGTGGAGGGGGGGCAGATACGCAGTATTTT. This encodes CASSGGGADTQYF.